This record concerns one TCR beta chain sequence. Its antigen specificity is not known. The input lacks base qualities; no much larger clone sits a single base away. At the junction V is shortened by 5 bases and J by 4 bases; bases outside the gene matches: 9. Inclusive of the bounding cysteine and phenylalanine, the CDR3 is 14 residues long. Only the CDR3 DNA stays, 42 bases, in frame from base 1. CDR1 and CDR2, per the germline V gene, are SQVTM and ANQGSEA. These data are taken from a study of blood T cell repertoires in COVID-19 (dated by TCRdb to about 2020). Broadly, across the study: Collaborator samples came from the United States, Italy and Spain and covered acute and convalescent phases of COVID-19. The prospective study material was composed of cDNA or gDNA derived from T cells, B-cell-depleted T cells, or PBMCs. Nearly every sample came with metadata listing a de-identified subject ID, COVID-19 status, age in years and sex. Samples were obtained from the ongoing ImmuneRACE study (first 160 participants) and from about 1,300 subjects provided by 6 global collaborators. Where available, HLA class I and class II types were taken from metadata supplied by the sample provider and were not determined by assay-based typing. The repertoires were released in a freely available public database meant as a resource for research on the immune response to SARS-CoV-2. Subjects who had been exposed to COVID-19, were actively infected with it, or had recovered from it provided the deeply sampled blood TCRbeta repertoires that made up the dataset. Findings and caveats that apply to the study as a whole: How much clinical and demographic metadata was included differed by source and by participant, and the metadata was provided uncurated.

In Seattle, one collaborating source enrolled patients while the infection was active and tracked those patients longitudinally over the course of disease. The collaborating institutions used their own protocols to collect whole blood in K2EDTA tubes. Collaborator samples were shipped for TCRbeta analysis as frozen whole blood, isolated PBMCs, or DNA extracted from either sample type. TCRbeta CDR3 regions were amplified from genomic DNA using the immunoSEQ Assay, a bias-controlled multiplex PCR. On the authors' methods: The number of nucleated cells in each sample was estimated by amplification of reference gene primers within the assay. Sequence reads were collapsed and filtered to measure the absolute abundance of every unique TCRbeta CDR3 rearrangement. Productive Simpson clonality was computed per sample as the square root of Simpson's diversity index over productive rearrangements. TCRdb provides this immuneACCESS table in a form limited to in-frame rearrangements. Some clones are lacking; in checked studies, under half of them reflect an unresolved V gene, and why the rest are absent is not known. V and J calls and clone size come straight from that table; D and trimming were deduced from the DNA. This sample holds over 450,000 clones; about 89% were observed only once. The ten largest account for about 8% of the sample.

The sequence came from a woman aged 45-59 years with COVID-19, enrolled during active disease. The sequenced sample was peripheral blood. The sequence links TRBV29-1 to TRBJ1-2, and TRBD1 matches 8 of the central bases. The DNA reads TGCAGCGTTTTGGACAGGGCGGGTTTCTATGGCTACACCTTC. Translated, it reads CSVLDRAGFYGYTF.